The 13 T cell receptor beta chains in this list originate from one sample, sequenced in a study of T-cell reconstitution after alpha-beta-depleted transplantation in children. During its preparation, the TCRbeta library received unique molecular identifiers. TCRdb fed the PCR reads into MiXCR, producing one record per CDR3 protein. Among approximately 1,000,000 distinct CDR3 sequences listed, about 29% were seen once. The sequences come from PBMCs, mostly from graft donor cells, collected 360 days after TCRalphabeta/CD19-depleted stem cell transplant. The receptors shown here come from a boy in the first two years of life who had a stem cell transplant for SCID, so the T cells may come from the graft donor.

This clonotype was counted only a few times. The CDR3 nucleotides read TGTGCCAGCAGCCCAGAACGGATTTTCACAGATACGCAGTATTTT. Translated: CASSPERIFTDTQYF. The rearrangement joins TRBV7-9 to TRBJ2-3; no clear D. Germline CDR1 is SEHNR and CDR2 is FQNEAQ (reference sequence). The CDR3 runs 15 residues. Trimming removed 5 bases at V and 2 bases at J, with 14 bases between. Supplemented by reference TRBV7-9 and TRBJ2-3, the full variable domain reads DTGVSQNPRHKITKRGQNVTFRCDPISEHNRLYWYRQTLGQGPEFLTYFQNEAQLEKSRLLSDRFSAERPKGSFSTLEIQRTEQGDSAMYLCASSPERIFTDTQYFGPGTRLTVL.

The chain uses TRBV7-2 and TRBJ2-7; 10 bases map to TRBD2. Trimming took 5 bases from V and 0 from J; bases not matched to a gene: 7. The CDR3 is 16 amino acids. The germline gives CDR1 SGHTA, CDR2 FQGNSA. CDR3 loop: CASSSRAGGYSYEQYF. CDR3 nucleotides: TGTGCCAGCAGCAGTAGAGCGGGGGGGTACTCCTACGAGCAGTACTTC. Variable domain in full (rest from reference TRBV7-2 and TRBJ2-7): GAGVSQSPSNKVTEKGKDVELRCDPISGHTALYWYRQSLGQGLEFLIYFQGNSAPDKSGLPSDRFSAERTGGSVSTLTIQRTQQEDSAVYLCASSSRAGGYSYEQYFGPGTRLTVT.

The chain employs TRBV12-3 or TRBV12-4 and TRBJ1-4, with D maybe TRBD1 (5 bases). The V end lost 6 bases, the J end lost 7 bases, and 12 bases lay between the germline ends. The CDR3 runs to 13 residues. CDR3 nucleotide sequence: TGTGCCAGCAGATACCAGGGTTCTGAAAAACTGTTTTTT. Residues: CASRYQGSEKLFF.

This rearrangement joins TRBV12-3 or TRBV12-4 to TRBJ2-5; the D gene is possibly TRBD2 (5 bases). V was cut by 8 bases and J by 5 bases, with 24 bases left in between. CDR3 size: 16 residues. The CDR3 nucleotides read TGTGCCAGCCCCCCTAGCCTCGGACTTCTAGGGGAGACCCAGTACTTC. Translation: CASPPSLGLLGETQYF.

The rearrangement joins TRBV4-2 to TRBJ2-3, with D unresolved. CDR3 length: 16 amino acids. CDR1 and CDR2 from the germline V gene are LGHNA and YNFKEQ. V was shortened by 4 bases and J by 0 bases, with 14 bases between the two germline ends. The CDR3: CASSPRKAVSTDTQYF. Here the CDR3 DNA reads TGTGCCAGCAGCCCTCGGAAGGCGGTTAGCACAGATACGCAGTATTTT.

This chain joins TRBV7-8 and TRBJ2-5; perhaps TRBD1 as D (6 bases). The CDR3 contains 16 residues. Germline values: CDR1 SGHVS, CDR2 FQNEAQ. The ends were cut back, 5 bases at V and 7 bases at J, with 23 bases in the middle. The CDR3 bases are TGTGCCAGCAGCCCTCTACGGGTGGGGGCCCAATGGACCCAGTACTTC. Encoded protein: CASSPLRVGAQWTQYF.

The CDR3 DNA reads as TGTGCCAGCTCACGTCAACAGGACAGGGGGGCCCCTGAAGCTTTCTTT. It translates to CASSRQQDRGAPEAFF. V gene TRBV18 combines with J gene TRBJ1-1, with 10 bases identical to TRBD1. This CDR3 spans 16 amino acids. Germline V gene lookup returns CDR1 KGHSH and CDR2 LQKENI. V gave up 4 bases and J gave up 6 bases; unmatched junction bases: 11.

The sample holds a few counts of this clonotype. The chain is built from TRBV20-1 and TRBJ1-1; D is unclear. CDR3 length equals 14 residues. The germline V gene has CDR1 DFQATT and CDR2 SNEGSKA (reference sequence). The germline V and J ends were trimmed by 6 bases and 1 base, with 15 bases remaining between them. CDR3 amino acids: CSADRLERNTEAFF. For the CDR3, the DNA is TGCAGTGCCGACCGTCTTGAGAGGAACACTGAAGCTTTCTTT.

The genes are TRBV12-3 or TRBV12-4 and TRBJ2-6, with D possibly matching TRBD1 (5 bases). The ends were cut back, 6 bases at V and 3 bases at J, with 12 bases in the middle. The CDR3 has 15 amino acids. The CDR3 DNA reads as TGTGCCAGCAGACCAGGGCTGGGTGGGGCCAACGTCCTGACTTTC. This encodes CASRPGLGGANVLTF.

The chain couples TRBV3-1 to TRBJ1-2, with D possibly being TRBD1 (6 bases). This CDR3 is 14 amino acids long. Germline V gene sequence: CDR1 LGHDT, CDR2 YNNKEL (reference sequence). Trimming pared 4 bases from V and 4 bases from J, leaving 13 bases between. DNA of the CDR3: TGTGCCAGCAGCCTGGGGGCCTTAATCTATGGCTACACCTTC. This codes for CASSLGALIYGYTF.

The chain is built from TRBV20-1 and TRBJ1-4; D is undetermined. This CDR3 is 11 amino acids long. V was trimmed by 1 base and J by 6 bases, leaving 3 bases between them. Germline CDR1 reads DFQATT; CDR2 reads SNEGSKA (reference sequence). This CDR3 reads CSARGDEKLFF. CDR3 DNA: TGCAGTGCTAGAGGTGATGAAAAACTGTTTTTT.

The V and J genes are TRBV20-1 and TRBJ2-7; TRBD2 agrees at 8 bases. The germline CDR1 and CDR2 sequences are DFQATT and SNEGSKA (reference sequence). The trim removed 6 bases at V and 5 bases at J, leaving 12 bases unmatched. The CDR3 spans 14 residues. The chain's CDR3 is CSALSGVSVNEQYF. In DNA, the CDR3 is TGCAGTGCCCTTAGCGGGGTGAGCGTAAACGAGCAGTACTTC.

The chain recombines TRBV6-5 with TRBJ1-5; 8 nucleotides align to TRBD1. This CDR3 is built from 18 residues. Per germline, CDR1 MNHEY and CDR2 SVGAGI. Trimming took 4 bases from V and 0 from J; bases not matched to a gene: 11. CDR3 sequence reads: CASSFTGTGLYSNQPQHF. DNA for the CDR3: TGTGCCAGCAGTTTTACAGGGACAGGACTCTATAGCAATCAGCCCCAGCATTTT.